The 27 T cell receptor beta chains reported below all come from one sample, sequenced in a study of OX40 agonist ivuxolimab in advanced cancers. Assay: immunoSEQ multiplex PCR; the TCRdb copy retains only in-frame clones and omits some. The data show approximately 39,000 clones, 80% to 90% seen once. The input for sequencing was CD4+ or CD8+ T cells sorted from blood, taken in a trial of the OX40 agonist ivuxolimab. The source of these receptors is an adult with an advanced solid tumor such as melanoma, head and neck, liver or kidney cancer.

The chain recombines TRBV19 with TRBJ1-6; D ambiguous. The CDR3 runs to 18 residues. Germline values: CDR1 LNHDA, CDR2 SQIVND (reference sequence). Trimming pared 7 bases from V and 0 bases from J, leaving 19 bases between. CDR3 sequence reads: CASNRRATESSYNSPLHF. The CDR3 region has the DNA TGTGCCAGTAATCGGAGGGCTACAGAAAGCTCCTATAATTCACCCCTCCACTTT.

V gene TRBV10-3 combines with J gene TRBJ2-7, with 7 bases matching TRBD1. Germline CDR1 is ENHRY and CDR2 is SYGVKD. The CDR3 has 13 amino acids. J gave up 5 bases and V 6 bases, and 7 bases lay outside the gene matches. The CDR3 region is CAISPTGWNEQYF. DNA of the CDR3: TGTGCCATCAGCCCGACAGGGTGGAACGAGCAGTACTTC.

The chain recombines TRBV27 with TRBJ2-3, with D perhaps matching TRBD1 or TRBD2 (5 bases each). V was cut by 4 bases and J by 0 bases, with 11 bases left in between. Germline CDR1 MNHEY, CDR2 SMNVEV (reference sequence). This CDR3 spans 15 amino acids. CDR3 sequence (DNA): TGTGCCAGCAGTTCCCGGGACGGAAGCACAGATACGCAGTATTTT. Protein: CASSSRDGSTDTQYF.

This chain uses TRBV6-1 with TRBJ1-6; D is unclear. The CDR3 covers 17 residues. CDR1 and CDR2 from the germline V gene are MNHNS and SASEGT. V lost 0 bases to trimming and J lost 0 bases, with 9 bases between them. As DNA, the CDR3 is TGTGCCAGCAGTGAAGCAGCCCCAAGCTCCTATAATTCACCCCTCCACTTT. This sequence encodes CASSEAAPSSYNSPLHF.

This clone was observed a few times. V and J are TRBV4-1 and TRBJ1-4; D gene unclear. This CDR3 has 15 amino acids. V gave up 3 bases and J gave up 0 bases, with 8 bases separating them. The germline V gene has CDR1 MGHRA and CDR2 YSYEKL. CDR3 sequence reads: CASSHLPTTNEKLFF. The CDR3 DNA is TGCGCCAGCAGCCATCTACCGACAACTAATGAAAAACTGTTTTTT.

The gene calls are TRBV5-5 and TRBJ2-5; D gene unclear. CDR3 length: 14 amino acids. Germline CDR1 reads SGHKS; CDR2 reads YYEKEE (reference sequence). Between the trimmed V and J ends, which lost 1 base and 5 bases, there was a span of 12 bases. The CDR3, as DNA: TGTGCCAGCAGCTTGCCCGGTGTGGTGGAGACCCAGTACTTC. This codes for CASSLPGVVETQYF.

This chain links TRBV6-5 with TRBJ1-1, with D possibly matching TRBD1 (5 bases). This CDR3 spans 16 amino acids. Germline CDR1 MNHEY, CDR2 SVGAGI. V was clipped by 2 bases and J by 1 base, with 14 bases between them. The CDR3 reads CASSYISPGGNTEAFF. The CDR3 DNA follows: TGTGCCAGCAGTTACATTAGTCCCGGGGGGAACACTGAAGCTTTCTTT.

Only one count was recorded for this clone. J is TRBJ2-3 and V is TRBV6-1; D is possibly TRBD2 (6 bases). This CDR3 has 16 amino acids. The V end was cut by 0 bases, the J end by 0 bases, with 10 bases between. Germline V CDR1 and CDR2: MNHNS, SASEGT. The CDR3 region is CASSEAGSPSTDTQYF. CDR3 in DNA: TGTGCCAGCAGTGAAGCCGGGAGTCCTAGCACAGATACGCAGTATTTT.

This sequence joins TRBV7-9 and TRBJ2-1; possible D gene TRBD1, 5 bases. Germline CDR1 reads SEHNR; CDR2 reads FQNEAQ (reference sequence). CDR3 length: 12 residues. With 2 bases removed from V and 7 bases from J, the gap between germline ends came to 6 bases. Here the CDR3 reads CASSLKGNEQFF. DNA for the CDR3: TGTGCCAGCAGCTTAAAGGGGAATGAGCAGTTCTTC.

The CDR3 region has the DNA TGTGCCAGCAGCCCCTCAATGGGGCAGACCTATAATTCACCCCTCCACTTT. This translates into CASSPSMGQTYNSPLHF. V usage is TRBV9 and J usage is TRBJ1-6; maybe TRBD1 (5 bases). This CDR3 has 17 residues. Germline CDR1 reads SGDLS; CDR2 reads YYNGEE. The V end lost 4 bases, the J end lost 2 bases, and 16 bases lay between the germline ends. Full variable domain (rest looked up from reference TRBV9 and TRBJ1-6): DSGVTQTPKHLITATGQRVTLRCSPRSGDLSVYWYQQSLDQGLQFLIQYYNGEERAKGNILERFSAQQFPDLHSELNLSSLELGDSALYFCASSPSMGQTYNSPLHFGNGTRLTVT.

V and J are TRBV27 and TRBJ1-4, with D possibly being TRBD1 (6 bases). Trimming left V 7 bases short and J 5 bases short, with 17 bases between. The CDR3 is 15 residues long. Germline V lookup: CDR1 MNHEY, CDR2 SMNVEV (reference sequence). The CDR3 sequence: CASTHSLGGNEKLFF. For the CDR3, the DNA is TGTGCCAGCACCCACTCTTTAGGGGGGAATGAAAAACTGTTTTTT.

The V and J genes are TRBV11-1 and TRBJ1-1; unclear D gene. The length of the CDR3 is 9 residues. Trimming stripped 6 bases from V and 8 bases from J, with 4 bases between. CDR1 and CDR2 (germline): SGHAT, FQDESV (reference sequence). The CDR3 loop is CASRREAFF. CDR3 DNA: TGTGCCAGCAGGAGGGAAGCTTTCTTT.

The chain combines TRBV7-8 with TRBJ2-3; 16 nucleotides align to TRBD2. The CDR3 has 17 amino acids. Germline V gene sequence: CDR1 SGHVS, CDR2 FQNEAQ. V trimming: 0 bases; J trimming: 7 bases; junction bases outside the gene matches: 4. Written as DNA, the CDR3 is TGTGCCAGCAGCTTAGCTCAGGGACTAGCGGGGGGGAATACGCAGTATTTT. Residues: CASSLAQGLAGGNTQYF.

The count of this clone is one. The chain recombines TRBV4-1 with TRBJ2-1; the match to TRBD2 covers 12 bases. The CDR3 loop spans 18 amino acids. J was trimmed by 5 bases and V by 1 base; bases with no gene match: 9. Germline loops: CDR1 MGHRA, CDR2 YSYEKL. The CDR3 loop reads CASSQGWLTSGGNNEQFF. In nucleotides, the CDR3 is TGCGCCAGCAGCCAAGGATGGTTGACTAGCGGGGGTAACAATGAGCAGTTCTTC.

J is TRBJ1-5 and V is TRBV27; 8 bases are shared with TRBD1. After removal of 2 bases from V and 3 bases from J, the junction contained 21 bases not matched to a gene. This CDR3 comprises 21 residues. Germline values: CDR1 MNHEY, CDR2 SMNVEV (reference sequence). The CDR3 reads CASSLPQNLPGGFCLNQPQHF. DNA for the CDR3: TGTGCCAGCAGTTTACCCCAAAATCTACCAGGGGGCTTCTGCCTCAATCAGCCCCAGCATTTT.

This chain uses TRBV10-3 with TRBJ1-1; no clear D. This CDR3 is built from 12 residues. V lost 3 bases to trimming and J lost 1 base, with 3 bases between them. Per the germline V gene, CDR1 is ENHRY and CDR2 is SYGVKD. CDR3 sequence (DNA): TGTGCCATCAGTGAAAGGAACACTGAAGCTTTCTTT. Translation gives CAISERNTEAFF.

The V call is TRBV6-6, the J call TRBJ2-5; D may correspond to TRBD1 or TRBD2 (6 bases each). Trimming cost V 4 bases and J 4 bases, with 19 bases left between them. Germline-derived CDR1 and CDR2 are MNHNY and SVGAGI (reference sequence). This CDR3 contains 16 residues. The CDR3 is CASSLQGQQGGETQYF. Here the CDR3 DNA reads TGTGCCAGCAGTTTACAGGGTCAGCAGGGAGGAGAGACCCAGTACTTC.

The genes are TRBV11-2 and TRBJ2-2, with 12 bases matching TRBD1. With 1 base clipped from V and 6 bases from J, the junction kept 6 bases outside the gene matches. CDR3 length equals 17 residues. From germline, CDR1 is SGHAT and CDR2 FQNNGV. CDR3 DNA sequence: TGTGCCAGCAGCTTAGTGGGACAGGGGGCGCGGGCCGGGGAGCTGTTTTTT. Its protein product is CASSLVGQGARAGELFF.

This clone ranks as medium-sized (0.01 to 0.1%). The chain combines TRBV7-6 with TRBJ2-7; 7 bases are a match to TRBD2. Germline CDR1 is SGHVS and CDR2 is FNYEAQ. This CDR3 region has 15 residues. V lost 5 bases and J lost 2; bases outside the gene matches: 9. CDR3 protein: CASSPAASGTYEQYF. The CDR3 bases are TGTGCCAGCAGCCCGGCGGCTAGCGGTACCTACGAGCAGTACTTC.

This chain links TRBV27 with TRBJ2-1; TRBD1 matches at 10 bases. The junction had 13 bases not matched to a gene; V was cut back by 0 bases and J by 8 bases. CDR1 and CDR2 from the germline V gene are MNHEY and SMNVEV (reference sequence). This CDR3 contains 18 residues. CDR3 sequence: CASSLSGGPGQGTDEQFF. For the CDR3, the DNA is TGTGCCAGCAGTTTATCGGGGGGACCGGGACAGGGGACTGATGAGCAGTTCTTC.

This clone was found once. The chain uses TRBV5-5 and TRBJ2-3, with 10 positions matching TRBD1. This CDR3 has 14 residues. The V gene end was trimmed by 4 bases and the J gene end by 6 bases; junction bases not matched to a gene: 5. The germline V gene encodes CDR1 SGHKS and CDR2 YYEKEE (reference sequence). This chain's CDR3 is CASSPGQGMDTQYF. The CDR3 DNA sequence: TGTGCCAGCAGCCCGGGACAGGGGATGGATACGCAGTATTTT.

Details on this clone: The CDR3 end shows no conserved phenylalanine or tryptophan, and so a read error is likely. V usage is TRBV4-1 and J usage is TRBJ1-2; unclear D gene. V lost 4 bases and J 4 bases, leaving 13 bases between the germline ends. The CDR3 is 14 amino acids. Germline assignment: CDR1 MGHRA and CDR2 YSYEKL. The CDR3 reads CASSPEGEVYGYTL. The DNA for the CDR3 is TGCGCCAGCAGCCCGGAGGGAGAGGTCTATGGCTACACCCTC.

The table lists this clone with a count of one. The CDR3 sequence: CASGVRDRTYEQYF. CDR3 coding DNA: TGTGCCAGCGGCGTCCGGGACAGGACCTACGAGCAGTACTTC. V and J are TRBV5-4 and TRBJ2-7, with 8 nucleotides matching TRBD1. The CDR3 runs 14 residues. Germline loops: CDR1 SGHNT, CDR2 YYREEE (reference sequence). Germline trimming cut 7 bases from V and 2 bases from J; bases unmatched to any gene: 8. Drawing the rest from reference TRBV5-4 and TRBJ2-7, the complete variable domain is ETGVTQSPTHLIKTRGQQVTLRCSSQSGHNTVSWYQQALGQGPQFIFQYYREEENGRGNFPPRFSGLQFPNYSSELNVNALELDDSALYLCASGVRDRTYEQYFGPGTRLTVT.

This chain joins TRBV28 and TRBJ2-4, with TRBD1 matching over 7 bases. The J segment lost 5 bases and the V segment lost 6 bases, leaving 10 bases of the junction unmatched. This CDR3 spans 15 amino acids. Germline lookup yields CDR1 MDHEN and CDR2 SYDVKM. CDR3 nucleotides: TGTGCCAGCAGCGTCGACAGGGATTCAGAAAACATTCAGTACTTC. This codes for CASSVDRDSENIQYF. The full variable domain, in which reference TRBV28 and TRBJ2-4 provide the parts outside the CDR3, is DVKVTQSSRYLVKRTGEKVFLECVQDMDHENMFWYRQDPGLGLRLIYFSYDVKMKEKGDIPEGYSVSREKKERFSLILESASTNQTSMYLCASSVDRDSENIQYFGAGTRLSVL.

The chain is built from TRBV2 and TRBJ1-5; no clear D gene. Germline CDR1 reads SNHLY; CDR2 reads FYNNEI. Trimming pared 4 bases from V and 2 bases from J, leaving 12 bases between. CDR3 length: 15 residues. CDR3 nucleotides: TGTGCCAGCAGTGTGGGAGGGTTGGGCAATCAGCCCCAGCATTTT. Amino acid sequence: CASSVGGLGNQPQHF.

The rearrangement joins TRBV13 to TRBJ2-7; 10 bases fit TRBD1. Unmatched junction bases numbered 10, after V lost 6 bases and J lost 5 bases. Germline CDR1 is PRHDT and CDR2 is FYEKMQ (reference sequence). The CDR3 consists of 15 residues. The CDR3 DNA reads TGTGCCAGCAGTCGCCGGGACAGGGGCGACCACGAGCAGTACTTC. Amino acid sequence: CASSRRDRGDHEQYF. The full variable domain, completed using reference TRBV13 and TRBJ2-7, is AAGVIQSPRHLIKEKRETATLKCYPIPRHDTVYWYQQGPGQDPQFLISFYEKMQSDKGSIPDRFSAQQFSDYHSELNMSSLELGDSALYFCASSRRDRGDHEQYFGPGTRLTVT.

V gene TRBV20-1 combines with J gene TRBJ2-7; TRBD1 matches at 9 bases. This CDR3 contains 11 residues. With 6 bases clipped from V and 4 bases from J, the junction kept 1 base outside the gene matches. Germline-derived CDR1 and CDR2 are DFQATT and SNEGSKA (reference sequence). CDR3 DNA: TGCAGTGCGGGGACAGGGTACGAGCAGTACTTC. Its translation: CSAGTGYEQYF.